The 18 T cell receptor beta chains presented below share a single source sample, sequenced in a study of blood T cells in healthy people across ages. The second PCR ran about 6 to 11 cycles with a sample-barcoded 5' primer and J-beta primers. TCRdb reanalysed the 5' RACE reads using MiXCR and keeps one entry per CDR3 protein. The sample shows around 940,000 distinct CDR3 sequences, around 54% of them seen only once. Sequencing was performed on blood. These receptors were collected from a woman aged 55-70 years in good health.

The chain employs TRBV20-1 and TRBJ2-4; D unresolved. Looked up from germline, CDR1 is DFQATT and CDR2 is SNEGSKA (reference sequence). V dropped 6 bases and J dropped 2 bases, with 11 bases sitting between them. This CDR3 has 13 residues. CDR3 protein: CSAEDRTKNIQYF. CDR3 coding DNA: TGCAGTGCCGAGGACCGAACCAAAAACATTCAGTACTTC.

The V and J genes are TRBV6-6 and TRBJ2-4; D is unclear. The J call could be wrong; TRBJ2-7 is a better fit for the DNA end. This CDR3 region has 11 residues. Germline V lookup: CDR1 MNHNY, CDR2 SVGAGI (reference sequence). The CDR3 sequence: CASRYTDEQYF. The CDR3, as DNA: TGTGCCAGCAGATATACCGACGAGCAGTACTTC.

DNA for the CDR3: TGTGCCAGCAGGATAGCGGGAGGCTCCTACAATGAGCAGTTCTTC. The encoded protein is CASRIAGGSYNEQFF. The chain has TRBV7-6 and TRBJ2-1; TRBD2 agrees at 10 bases. Germline CDR1 is SGHVS and CDR2 is FNYEAQ. CDR3 length equals 15 residues. Trimming removed 6 bases from V and 0 bases from J; junction bases left unmatched: 2.

This clonotype has only a few counts. The genes are TRBV27 and TRBJ1-4, with 7 positions matching TRBD1. Germline values: CDR1 MNHEY, CDR2 SMNVEV (reference sequence). CDR3 length: 15 residues. V was clipped by 4 bases and J by 4 bases; unmatched bases: 6. CDR3: CASSSQGPVNEKLFF. The CDR3 bases are TGTGCCAGCAGTTCACAGGGGCCGGTTAATGAAAAACTGTTTTTT.

V and J are TRBV4-3 and TRBJ2-7; D is perhaps TRBD1 or TRBD2 (7 bases each). Germline V gene sequence: CDR1 LGHNA, CDR2 YSLEER. The V end lost 4 bases, the J end lost 1 base, and 17 bases lay between the germline ends. The CDR3 length is 16 residues. CDR3 sequence reads: CASSLLNRGGSYEQYF. In DNA form, the CDR3 reads TGCGCCAGCAGCCTTCTCAACAGGGGAGGGTCCTACGAGCAGTACTTC.

This clonotype occurred a few times. This sequence joins TRBV18 and TRBJ2-5, with 10 bases that match TRBD1. The CDR3 spans 15 residues. Per germline, CDR1 KGHSH and CDR2 LQKENI. Germline trimming cut 3 bases from V and 3 bases from J; bases unmatched to any gene: 4. The CDR3 region has the DNA TGTGCCAGCTCACCCGGGACAGGGGTTGAAGAGACCCAGTACTTC. Protein: CASSPGTGVEETQYF.

V usage is TRBV2 and J usage is TRBJ1-2; D gene uncertain. Germline CDR1 reads SNHLY; CDR2 reads FYNNEI. Trimming left V 6 bases short and J 0 bases short, with 14 bases between. The CDR3 runs to 15 residues. This CDR3 reads CASSNQGLTNYGYTF. CDR3 DNA: TGTGCCAGCAGCAACCAAGGACTGACTAACTATGGCTACACCTTC.

This clonotype was seen more than once but under ten times. V and J are TRBV29-1 and TRBJ2-1; D possibly corresponds to TRBD2 (5 bases). This CDR3 region has 12 residues. Germline-derived CDR1 and CDR2 are SQVTM and ANQGSEA. V lost 4 bases to trimming and J lost 7 bases, with 11 bases between them. The chain's CDR3 is CSVGLALNEQFF. For the CDR3, the DNA is TGCAGCGTTGGCCTAGCTTTGAATGAGCAGTTCTTC.

This clonotype was observed a single time. The rearrangement joins TRBV20-1 to TRBJ1-2; D ambiguous. V was trimmed by 1 base and J by 4 bases, leaving 16 bases between them. CDR1 is DFQATT and CDR2 is SNEGSKA in the germline V gene (reference sequence). CDR3 length equals 15 residues. The CDR3 spells CSARAEQQPFYGYTF. The CDR3 DNA sequence: TGCAGTGCTAGAGCGGAACAACAGCCATTCTATGGCTACACCTTC.

The chain employs TRBV28 and TRBJ1-3; D ambiguous. Trimming took off 6 bases at V and 2 bases at J, with 5 bases between the two ends. Germline-derived CDR1 and CDR2 are MDHEN and SYDVKM. The CDR3 runs 12 residues. The CDR3 bases are TGTGCCAGCAGCTCCCCTGGAAACACCATATATTTT. Its translation is CASSSPGNTIYF.

This clonotype was seen a handful of times. CDR3 sequence reads: CSVGGGRSLSYEQYF. In DNA form, the CDR3 reads TGCAGCGTTGGAGGAGGGAGATCCCTCTCCTACGAGCAGTACTTC. The rearrangement links TRBV29-1 to TRBJ2-7; D might be TRBD2 (6 bases). V lost 4 bases, J lost 0 bases, and 16 bases lay in between. There are 15 residues in the CDR3. CDR1 and CDR2 (germline): SQVTM, ANQGSEA.

The chain employs TRBV10-3 and TRBJ2-7, with 9 nucleotides matching TRBD1. The germline V gene encodes CDR1 ENHRY and CDR2 SYGVKD. The CDR3 sequence is 13 residues long. V was clipped by 11 bases and J by 5 bases; unmatched bases: 10. The CDR3 loop is CAVSRDREDEQYF. DNA for the CDR3: TGTGCCGTAAGCCGGGACAGGGAAGACGAGCAGTACTTC.

The chain couples TRBV5-6 to TRBJ2-5; weak D call: TRBD2 (6 bases). This CDR3 spans 15 amino acids. Germline CDR1 SGHDT, CDR2 YYEEEE. V was pared by 0 bases and J by 4 bases, with 13 bases between. The CDR3 sequence is CASSLAGLARETQYF. The CDR3 coding sequence is TGTGCCAGCAGCTTGGCTGGGCTAGCGAGAGAGACCCAGTACTTC.

Only a few counts were recorded for this clonotype. V and J are TRBV28 and TRBJ2-7; weak D call: TRBD2 (5 bases). Germline V gene lookup returns CDR1 MDHEN and CDR2 SYDVKM. The CDR3 has 16 amino acids. V lost 5 bases, J lost 0 bases, and 17 bases lay in between. CDR3 nucleotides: TGTGCCAGCAGTACCTCCGGCGGCGGGCACTCCTACGAGCAGTACTTC. This gives the protein CASSTSGGGHSYEQYF.

The V call is TRBV7-2, the J call TRBJ2-1, with D tentatively TRBD1 or TRBD2 (5 bases each). The CDR3 has 15 residues. CDR1 SGHTA and CDR2 FQGNSA come from the germline V gene. Trimming cost V 3 bases and J 0 bases, with 9 bases left between them. The CDR3 nucleotides read TGTGCCAGCAGCTTCCGGGACGCCTCCTACAATGAGCAGTTCTTC. This translates into CASSFRDASYNEQFF.

This clonotype was seen a single time. This chain joins TRBV20-1 and TRBJ1-4; the match to TRBD1 covers 12 bases. V shed 6 bases and J 8 bases; nucleotides not matched to a gene: 7. CDR3 size: 14 residues. Germline V lookup: CDR1 DFQATT, CDR2 SNEGSKA (reference sequence). CDR3 nucleotides: TGCAGTGCCGCGCCGGGACAGGGGGCGGAAAAACTGTTTTTT. Its translation: CSAAPGQGAEKLFF.

The rearrangement uses TRBV20-1 and TRBJ2-1, with D hard to call. This CDR3 comprises 12 residues. Germline V gene lookup returns CDR1 DFQATT and CDR2 SNEGSKA (reference sequence). The V gene lost 0 bases and the J gene lost 6 bases, with 6 bases spanning the gap. This CDR3 reads CSAREDSNEQFF. CDR3 nucleotide sequence: TGCAGTGCTAGAGAGGATAGCAATGAGCAGTTCTTC.

This clonotype was detected many times. J is TRBJ2-1 and V is TRBV20-1; TRBD2 matches at 10 bases. V was pared by 0 bases and J by 8 bases, with 7 bases of the junction left unmatched. The CDR3 is 15 residues long. Germline CDR1 DFQATT, CDR2 SNEGSKA (reference sequence). CDR3 protein: CSARDVASGRYEQFF. CDR3 nucleotide sequence: TGCAGTGCTAGAGATGTTGCTAGCGGGAGATATGAGCAGTTCTTC.